What follows are 31 T cell receptor beta chains derived from one specimen sequenced in a study of regulatory T cells in long-lasting Graves disease (dated by TCRdb to the early 2020s). Sample time point, as interpreted from the label and publication: persistent/refractory GD, antithyroid drugs over 5 years with positive TRAb. For both TCR sequencing and RNA sequencing, RNA was extracted from PBMCs using TRIzol. The library was generated by multiplex PCR. The sample was run on an Illumina HiSeq 4000. CDR3 regions were amplified by Arm-PCR with iRepertoire HTBI primers to construct TCR beta libraries. The public reads were reprocessed in TCRdb via fastp at Q25 and MiXCR, keeping in-frame beta chains. Every distinct CDR3 protein forms one entry, paired with its most common genes and DNA. The table for this sample lists more than 300,000 distinct CDR3 sequences; roughly 20% of them were counted only once. The top ten clonotypes cover around 30% of the sample.

The sequencing here drew on peripheral blood mononuclear cells (PBMCs), taken when the disease was refractory, from a patient treated with antithyroid drugs. The receptors were gathered from a woman aged 40 to 55 with Graves disease. Donor details come from another sample of the same person, matched by shared clones.

In this sample, this clonotype turned up a few times. A much larger clonotype is one base distant, so this may be a read error. This chain uses TRBV15 with TRBJ2-5; D is unresolved. This CDR3 contains 10 residues. Per germline, CDR1 LNHNV and CDR2 YYDKDF (reference sequence). CDR3 region: CATGREGRYF. The CDR3 bases are TGTGCCACCGGCAGAGAAGGCCGGTACTTC.

This clonotype was seen many times. This sequence joins TRBV20-1 and TRBJ1-2, with D perhaps matching TRBD1 (6 bases). Germline assignment: CDR1 DFQATT and CDR2 SNEGSKA (reference sequence). The V gene lost 4 bases and the J gene lost 6 bases, with 15 bases spanning the gap. This CDR3 comprises 13 residues. CDR3 in DNA: TGCAGTGCTATTTTGGGAAACAGGGATGGCTACACCTTC. Its translation is CSAILGNRDGYTF.

This clonotype was counted many times. The chain employs TRBV12-3 or TRBV12-4 and TRBJ2-5; 8 nucleotides line up with TRBD2. This CDR3 region has 14 residues. Trimming took 2 bases from V and 5 from J; bases not matched to a gene: 4. The CDR3 DNA reads TGTGCCAGCAGTTTATCCGGACTAGCTGAGACCCAGTACTTC. It translates to CASSLSGLAETQYF.

The chain carries TRBV5-1 and TRBJ2-3; 10 bases are shared with TRBD2. The CDR3 runs 15 residues. After removal of 0 bases from V and 8 bases from J, the junction contained 6 bases not matched to a gene. Germline V gene sequence: CDR1 SGHRS, CDR2 YFSETQ. CDR3 coding DNA: TGCGCCAGCAGCTTGGCTCTAGCGGGAGAGGGTACGCAGTATTTT. As protein: CASSLALAGEGTQYF.

This clonotype appeared many times. The chain combines TRBV5-8 with TRBJ2-7, with a tentative D call TRBD1 (5 bases). This CDR3 comprises 15 residues. Germline lookup yields CDR1 SGHTS and CDR2 YDEGEE. Trimming left V 0 bases short and J 3 bases short, with 13 bases between. CDR3 DNA: TGTGCCAGCAGCTTGGTCGCGGACACTGTCTACGAGCAGTACTTC. The encoded protein is CASSLVADTVYEQYF.

This clonotype turned up a few times. The chain joins TRBV28 to TRBJ1-6; maybe TRBD1 (5 bases). The CDR3 is made up of 15 amino acids. Germline CDR1 and CDR2: MDHEN and SYDVKM. The V end lost 6 bases, the J end lost 0 bases, and 9 bases lay between the germline ends. The CDR3 DNA is TGTGCCAGCAGCGGGGGGGGCTCCTATAATTCACCCCTCCACTTT. Protein: CASSGGGSYNSPLHF.

This clonotype is a singleton in its sample. The chain links TRBV28 to TRBJ1-1; D unresolved. The CDR3 consists of 13 residues. The ends were cut back, 6 bases at V and 0 bases at J, with 8 bases in the middle. Germline lookup yields CDR1 MDHEN and CDR2 SYDVKM. CDR3 DNA sequence: TGTGCCAGCAGAAATTCCTTGAACACTGAAGCTTTCTTT. The encoded protein is CASRNSLNTEAFF.

This clonotype has just a few counts. The rearrangement links TRBV19 to TRBJ2-7, with D possibly matching TRBD1 (6 bases). V lost 5 bases to trimming and J lost 3 bases, with 23 bases between them. Germline V lookup: CDR1 LNHDA, CDR2 SQIVND (reference sequence). The CDR3 contains 17 residues. This CDR3 reads CASSLRLGSGEFYEQYF. The CDR3 DNA follows: TGTGCCAGTAGTCTAAGATTAGGGTCAGGGGAATTCTACGAGCAGTACTTC.

V is TRBV7-2 and J is TRBJ2-1; D tentatively fits TRBD1 or TRBD2 (5 bases each). Germline V gene sequence: CDR1 SGHTA, CDR2 FQGNSA. V lost 5 bases, J lost 8 bases, and 16 bases lay in between. The CDR3 runs 14 residues. Written as DNA, the CDR3 is TGTGCCAGCAGCCGGACTCGCCTGGGGGATGAGCAGTTCTTC. Translated: CASSRTRLGDEQFF.

The chain is built from TRBV9 and TRBJ2-1; unclear D gene. CDR3 length equals 16 residues. V was trimmed by 0 bases and J by 0 bases, leaving 10 bases between them. CDR1 is SGDLS and CDR2 is YYNGEE in the germline V gene. The CDR3 loop is CASSVEPTPSYNEQFF. CDR3 nucleotides: TGTGCCAGCAGCGTAGAGCCTACCCCCTCCTACAATGAGCAGTTCTTC.

This chain joins TRBV5-4 and TRBJ2-7; tentatively, D is TRBD1 (6 bases). V gave up 4 bases and J gave up 2 bases, with 13 bases separating them. Per the germline V gene, CDR1 is SGHNT and CDR2 is YYREEE (reference sequence). The CDR3 loop spans 14 amino acids. Here the CDR3 DNA reads TGTGCCAGCAGCCTGACCGGGGACACCTACGAGCAGTACTTC. Translating it yields CASSLTGDTYEQYF.

Only one count was recorded for this clonotype. This chain connects TRBV6-1 to TRBJ2-2, with 10 bases aligning to TRBD2. This CDR3 region has 16 residues. After removal of 6 bases from V and 7 bases from J, the junction contained 11 bases not matched to a gene. CDR1 is MNHNS and CDR2 is SASEGT in the germline V gene. DNA of the CDR3: TGTGCCAGCAGCCCCAGCGGGAGGGTCCCTGGCGGGGAGCTGTTTTTT. Translating gives CASSPSGRVPGGELFF.

This clonotype has only a few counts. The chain couples TRBV9 to TRBJ1-2, with D tentatively TRBD1 (5 bases). Trimming took off 3 bases at V and 4 bases at J, with 10 bases between the two ends. CDR1 SGDLS and CDR2 YYNGEE come from the germline V gene. The CDR3 runs to 13 residues. CDR3 bases: TGTGCCAGCAGCGCCGGCAGGGCCTATGGCTACACCTTC. Translation: CASSAGRAYGYTF.

This rearrangement joins TRBV12-3 or TRBV12-4 to TRBJ2-7, with unresolved D. Trimming shortened V by 2 bases and J by 6 bases, and 8 bases separated the two germline ends. The CDR3 runs to 12 residues. The CDR3 DNA reads TGTGCCAGCAGTTTAATTCGATTCGAGCAGTACTTC. This translates into CASSLIRFEQYF.

V and J are TRBV30 and TRBJ1-1, with 10 bases fitting TRBD1. The CDR3 runs 15 residues. V dropped 8 bases and J dropped 2; count of bases not matched to a gene: 11. CDR1 and CDR2 from the germline V gene are GTSNPN and SVGIG (reference sequence). The CDR3 DNA reads as TGTGCCGGGACCCGGGACAGGGGAGACAACACTGAAGCTTTCTTT. Protein: CAGTRDRGDNTEAFF.

V gene TRBV9 combines with J gene TRBJ2-5; 8 bases align to TRBD1. Looked up from germline, CDR1 is SGDLS and CDR2 is YYNGEE. The CDR3 sequence is 15 residues long. Unmatched junction bases numbered 7, after V lost 2 bases and J lost 4 bases. The CDR3 DNA reads TGTGCCAGCAGCGTTAACAGGGGGATAGTAGAGACCCAGTACTTC. Its protein is CASSVNRGIVETQYF.

This clonotype appeared many times. The chain couples TRBV27 to TRBJ2-7, with 13 bases that match TRBD2. The germline CDR1 and CDR2 sequences are MNHEY and SMNVEV (reference sequence). V gave up 6 bases and J gave up 3 bases; unmatched junction bases: 5. The CDR3 totals 15 residues. In DNA, the CDR3 is TGTGCCAGCAGAACCGGGACTAGCGGGATCTACGAGCAGTACTTC. It specifies CASRTGTSGIYEQYF.

This clonotype has more than one count but fewer than ten. The genes are TRBV20-1 and TRBJ2-2, with D tentatively TRBD1 (5 bases). The CDR3 runs 14 residues. The V gene's germline CDR1 is DFQATT and CDR2 SNEGSKA (reference sequence). V was shortened by 6 bases and J by 6 bases, with 17 bases between the two germline ends. DNA for the CDR3: TGCAGTGCAGATGCCGGCTTAGGGGCCGGGGAGCTGTTTTTT. As protein: CSADAGLGAGELFF.

This clonotype came up many times. The V call is TRBV28, the J call TRBJ2-7, with a possible D match to TRBD1 (6 bases). This CDR3 has 14 amino acids. The germline CDR1 and CDR2 sequences are MDHEN and SYDVKM. Trimming shortened V by 5 bases and J by 2 bases, and 13 bases separated the two germline ends. The CDR3 coding sequence is TGTGCCAGCAGTACATCAGGGGTCCCCTACGAGCAGTACTTC. Translating gives CASSTSGVPYEQYF.

This clonotype has at least ten counts. This chain joins TRBV6-5 and TRBJ2-7; 9 bases are a match to TRBD1. The V segment lost 2 bases and the J segment 3 bases; nucleotides outside the gene matches: 2. The CDR3 length is 14 residues. Germline CDR1 reads MNHEY; CDR2 reads SVGAGI. DNA of the CDR3: TGTGCCAGCAGTTACGGGGACAGGGTCTACGAGCAGTACTTC. It codes for CASSYGDRVYEQYF.

In DNA form, the CDR3 reads TGTGCCAGCAGCCTTCAGGGGGCAGGCTATGGCTACACCTTC. It specifies CASSLQGAGYGYTF. The V and J genes are TRBV3-1 and TRBJ1-2, with 8 bases matching TRBD1. This CDR3 is built from 14 residues. Germline loops: CDR1 LGHDT, CDR2 YNNKEL (reference sequence). V trimming: 4 bases; J trimming: 4 bases; junction bases outside the gene matches: 5.

The CDR3 DNA follows: TGCAGTGCCCGAGACGGACAGGGGGAGATTTCCGAGCAGTACTTC. As protein: CSARDGQGEISEQYF. The V and J genes are TRBV20-1 and TRBJ2-7; 10 bases align to TRBD1. This CDR3 has 15 amino acids. Per germline, CDR1 DFQATT and CDR2 SNEGSKA (reference sequence). The trim removed 6 bases at V and 6 bases at J, leaving 14 bases unmatched.

This clonotype has ten or more counts. The V call is TRBV28, the J call TRBJ2-2; TRBD1 matches 7 bases. Germline V lookup: CDR1 MDHEN, CDR2 SYDVKM. The J segment lost 0 bases and the V segment lost 3 bases, leaving 10 bases of the junction unmatched. There are 18 residues in the CDR3. As DNA, the CDR3 is TGTGCCAGCAGTTTGCCCCCCAGGCAGGGGGCGAACACCGGGGAGCTGTTTTTT. This gives the protein CASSLPPRQGANTGELFF.

The chain recombines TRBV7-9 with TRBJ2-5; D unresolved. V was cut by 6 bases and J by 4 bases, with 9 bases left in between. CDR1 SEHNR and CDR2 FQNEAQ come from the germline V gene (reference sequence). The CDR3 length is 12 residues. CDR3 sequence: CASSLMVETQYF. The CDR3 region has the DNA TGTGCCAGCAGTTTAATGGTAGAGACCCAGTACTTC.

The CDR3 spells CASSETHRGRNEQFF. The CDR3 nucleotides read TGTGCCAGCAGTGAGACTCATCGCGGGAGGAATGAGCAGTTCTTC. This chain links TRBV6-1 with TRBJ2-1; 8 nucleotides agree with TRBD2. Trimming removed 3 bases from V and 7 bases from J; junction bases left unmatched: 8. Germline CDR1 MNHNS, CDR2 SASEGT. CDR3 size: 15 residues.

This clonotype has a count of ten or more. The chain recombines TRBV28 with TRBJ1-1, with a tentative D call TRBD1 (5 bases). Germline V gene sequence: CDR1 MDHEN, CDR2 SYDVKM. Between the trimmed V and J ends, which lost 8 bases and 4 bases, there was a span of 14 bases. The CDR3 is 13 amino acids. The chain's CDR3 is CASDWRGGTEAFF. In DNA form, the CDR3 reads TGTGCCAGCGATTGGCGGGGCGGCACTGAAGCTTTCTTT.

This clonotype was counted at least ten times. This rearrangement joins TRBV28 to TRBJ1-1; possible D gene TRBD1, 5 bases. Germline values: CDR1 MDHEN, CDR2 SYDVKM. The CDR3 contains 13 residues. V was pared by 5 bases and J by 11 bases, with 18 bases between. CDR3 region: CASSTPGLRRAFF. The CDR3 DNA sequence: TGTGCCAGCAGTACCCCGGGGCTAAGAAGGGCTTTCTTT.

The V and J genes are TRBV11-2 and TRBJ2-1, with D hard to call. V lost 3 bases and J 13 bases, leaving 7 bases between the germline ends. Germline CDR1 reads SGHAT; CDR2 reads FQNNGV. The CDR3 spans 10 residues. The CDR3 protein is CASSFGVQFF. The CDR3 DNA sequence: TGTGCCAGCAGCTTCGGAGTCCAGTTCTTC.

This clonotype appeared many times. The chain joins TRBV2 to TRBJ2-5; TRBD1 matches at 7 bases. Germline-derived CDR1 and CDR2 are SNHLY and FYNNEI. The CDR3 sequence is 14 residues long. With 4 bases clipped from V and 0 bases from J, the junction kept 2 bases outside the gene matches. In DNA form, the CDR3 reads TGTGCCAGCAGTGGACAGGGACACCAAGAGACCCAGTACTTC. Its protein product is CASSGQGHQETQYF.

This clonotype was detected only a few times. This chain uses TRBV2 with TRBJ2-1; TRBD2 agrees at 8 bases. The CDR3 length is 14 residues. The germline gives CDR1 SNHLY, CDR2 FYNNEI. With V trimmed by 5 bases and J by 7 bases, 7 bases remained unmatched. The CDR3 DNA is TGTGCCAGCAGTTACAAGCGGGAGCGGAATGAGCAGTTCTTC. Protein: CASSYKRERNEQFF.

This clonotype was seen a handful of times. The CDR3, as DNA: TGTGCCAGCAGTTTCTCCTTCCCTGGAAACACCATATATTTT. Translating it yields CASSFSFPGNTIYF. The genes are TRBV27 and TRBJ1-3; D is uncertain. The CDR3 is made up of 14 amino acids. The ends were cut back, 3 bases at V and 2 bases at J, with 8 bases in the middle. The V gene's germline CDR1 is MNHEY and CDR2 SMNVEV (reference sequence).